This is a list of T cell receptor beta chains from one sample in a study of T cell repertoires in cytomegalovirus infection. TCRdb reanalysed the reads using MiXCR and keeps one entry per CDR3 protein. The sample includes about 310,000 distinct CDR3 sequences, roughly a sixth seen only once; the top ten take about 12%. Material: PBMCs. The origin of the receptors is a human donor in good health (CMV status not recorded). Some clones in this sample may be carry-over from other donors' samples. The CDR3 runs from the conserved cysteine through the conserved F or W. D genes are given only for firm matches. Part of the rows lack a size; the others show once, few, many or a class for expanded clones.

CDR3 protein | CDR3 DNA | J gene | D gene | clone size | V gene
CASSPPRNTEAFF | TGTGCCAGCAGCCCCCCCCGGAACACTGAAGCTTTCTTT | TRBJ1-1 | NA | many | TRBV7-9
CAISAGQGVDGELFF | TGTGCCATCAGTGCGGGACAGGGTGTAGACGGGGAGCTGTTTTTT | TRBJ2-2 | TRBD1 | few | TRBV10-3
CAMRTGPNSPLHF | TGTGCCATGCGGACAGGGCCTAATTCACCCCTCCACTTT | TRBJ1-6 | TRBD1 | NA | TRBV10-3
CASSLAQGLETQYF | TGTGCCAGCAGCTTAGCACAGGGTCTTGAGACCCAGTACTTC | TRBJ2-5 | NA | many | TRBV7-2
CASSPGTGGEYEQYF | TGTGCCAGTAGTCCCGGGACAGGGGGCGAGTACGAGCAGTACTTC | TRBJ2-7 | TRBD1 | NA | TRBV19
CASSSDGRSGNGYTF | TGTGCCAGCAGCTCGGATGGAAGATCCGGGAATGGCTACACCTTC | TRBJ1-2 | NA | NA | TRBV5-4
CSAEDRALNTEAFF | TGCAGTGCTGAGGACAGGGCGTTGAACACTGAAGCTTTCTTT | TRBJ1-1 | TRBD1 | NA | TRBV20-1
CSVEDNYGSGRAGANVLTF | TGCAGCGTTGAAGATAACTACGGCTCGGGCAGGGCTGGGGCCAACGTCCTGACTTTC | TRBJ2-6 | NA | NA | TRBV29-1
CASSPRQGSEQFF | TGTGCTAGCAGCCCCCGACAGGGGAGTGAGCAGTTCTTC | TRBJ2-1 | TRBD1 | NA | TRBV7-7
CASSEFGQSTDTQYF | TGTGCCAGCAGTGAATTTGGGCAGAGCACAGATACGCAGTATTTT | TRBJ2-3 | NA | NA | TRBV25-1
CASSLGGGAVGNQPQHF | TGTGCCAGCAGTTTAGGGGGGGGGGCAGTGGGCAATCAGCCCCAGCATTTT | TRBJ1-5 | NA | NA | TRBV12-3/TRBV12-4
CASSSRRDTQYF | TGTGCCAGCAGCTCCCGCAGGGATACGCAGTATTTT | TRBJ2-3 | NA | few | TRBV5-6
CASRMPAGTGGPSPLHF | TGTGCCAGCAGGATGCCGGCCGGGACAGGGGGCCCTTCACCCCTCCACTTT | TRBJ1-6 | TRBD1 | few | TRBV25-1
CASSLMAAETQYF | TGTGCCAGCAGCTTAATGGCCGCAGAGACCCAGTACTTC | TRBJ2-5 | NA | many | TRBV7-9
CASSQEKHYGNTIYF | TGCGCCAGCAGCCAAGAAAAACATTATGGAAACACCATATATTTT | TRBJ1-3 | NA | many | TRBV4-3
CASSEAGSRGNSPLHF | TGTGCCAGCAGTGAAGCCGGGAGCAGGGGCAATTCACCCCTCCACTTT | TRBJ1-6 | NA | few | TRBV6-1
CASSPRGDGYTF | TGTGCCAGCAGTCCCCGGGGGGATGGCTACACCTTC | TRBJ1-2 | NA | NA | TRBV6-2/TRBV6-3
CASSEYGTGQGGYTF | TGTGCCAGCAGTGAATATGGGACAGGGCAGGGTGGCTACACCTTC | TRBJ1-2 | TRBD1 | NA | TRBV25-1
CASSYQGAGVSYEQYF | TGTGCCAGCAGCTACCAGGGGGCAGGAGTAAGCTACGAGCAGTACTTC | TRBJ2-7 | TRBD1 | NA | TRBV5-6
CASSYSKRFDSPLHF | TGTGCCAGCAGTTACTCGAAAAGGTTTGATTCACCCCTCCACTTT | TRBJ1-6 | NA | NA | TRBV6-5
CASSGQTPRVAAFF | TGTGCCAGCAGCGGACAAACACCGCGAGTGGCAGCTTTCTTT | TRBJ1-1 | NA | few | TRBV7-9
CASSQPDRGNEQFF | TGTGCCAGCAGCCAACCGGACAGGGGGAATGAGCAGTTCTTC | TRBJ2-1 | TRBD1 | few | TRBV4-2
CASSLEYRDSPLHF | TGCGCCAGCAGCTTGGAGTACAGAGATTCACCCCTCCACTTT | TRBJ1-6 | NA | NA | TRBV5-1
CASSQDRQSSYNSPLHF | TGCGCCAGCAGCCAAGATCGGCAGAGCTCCTATAATTCACCCCTCCACTTT | TRBJ1-6 | NA | few | TRBV4-3
CASSYPGARVNEQFF | TGTGCCAGCAGCTATCCGGGGGCCCGGGTGAATGAGCAGTTCTTC | TRBJ2-1 | NA | NA | TRBV28
CASSRQFSNQPQHF | TGTGCCAGCAGCAGACAGTTTTCCAATCAGCCCCAGCATTTT | TRBJ1-5 | NA | many | TRBV6-1
CASSLGQATGKPQHF | TGTGCCAGCAGTTTAGGGCAGGCCACTGGGAAGCCCCAGCATTTT | TRBJ1-5 | NA | many | TRBV28
CASSLQASDYNEQFF | TGTGCCAGCAGCTTACAGGCTAGCGATTACAATGAGCAGTTCTTC | TRBJ2-1 | NA | many | TRBV7-2
CASTLQIGDRARYYGYTF | TGTGCCAGCACTCTTCAAATCGGGGACAGGGCACGGTACTATGGCTACACCTTC | TRBJ1-2 | TRBD1 | many | TRBV7-2
CAISESIGGPLHF | TGTGCCATCAGTGAGTCAATCGGGGGTCCCCTCCACTTT | TRBJ1-6 | NA | many | TRBV10-3
CASSQDIVEQSGETQYF | TGCGCCAGCAGCCAAGATATTGTAGAACAGTCGGGGGAGACCCAGTACTTC | TRBJ2-5 | NA | many | TRBV4-1
CASSLGDRIEKLFF | TGTGCCAGCAGCTTAGGGGATCGGATTGAAAAACTGTTTTTT | TRBJ1-4 | NA | many | TRBV7-9
CASSQAGGSNTEAFF | TGTGCCAGCAGCCAAGCAGGGGGATCTAACACTGAAGCTTTCTTT | TRBJ1-1 | TRBD1 | NA | TRBV3-1
CASSLGALSYEQYF | TGTGCCAGCAGCTTAGGCGCATTATCCTACGAGCAGTACTTC | TRBJ2-7 | NA | many | TRBV7-6
CASSQPGTVPDTQYF | TGTGCCAGCAGCCAACCCGGGACAGTTCCAGATACGCAGTATTTT | TRBJ2-3 | TRBD1 | many | TRBV14
CASSYSMTGPLGISF | TGTGCCAGCAGTTACTCGATGACAGGGCCTTTAGGTATCTCCTTC | TRBJ1-2 | TRBD1 | NA | TRBV6-5
CATSTGTSGLEQYF | TGCGCCACAAGTACCGGGACAAGCGGTCTCGAGCAGTACTTC | TRBJ2-7 | NA | NA | TRBV5-1
CASSQDFPSTDTQYF | TGCGCCAGCAGCCAAGACTTCCCGAGCACAGATACGCAGTATTTT | TRBJ2-3 | NA | NA | TRBV4-1
CASSLAGYEQFF | TGTGCCAGCAGTTTGGCGGGTTACGAGCAGTTCTTC | TRBJ2-1 | NA | few | TRBV12-3/TRBV12-4
CASSEVQGSGDTQYF | TGTGCCAGCAGTGAAGTGCAGGGGTCGGGGGATACGCAGTATTTT | TRBJ2-3 | NA | NA | TRBV25-1
CASSHRTSGGALYEQYF | TGTGCCAGCAGTCACCGGACTAGCGGGGGGGCACTGTACGAGCAGTACTTC | TRBJ2-7 | TRBD2 | few | TRBV27
CASSQGLADHYNEQFF | TGTGCCAGCAGCCAGGGACTAGCGGATCACTACAATGAGCAGTTCTTC | TRBJ2-1 | TRBD2 | NA | TRBV7-8
CASSFRVDTQYF | TGTGCCAGCAGTTTTAGGGTCGATACGCAGTATTTT | TRBJ2-3 | NA | NA | TRBV12-3/TRBV12-4
CATSRERGATYEQYF | TGTGCCACCAGCAGAGAACGAGGTGCAACCTACGAGCAGTACTTC | TRBJ2-7 | NA | NA | TRBV15
CASSSGTGFQPQHF | TGTGCCAGCAGCAGCGGGACAGGCTTTCAGCCCCAGCATTTT | TRBJ1-5 | TRBD1 | NA | TRBV6-1
CASTEDGLGEQYF | TGTGCCAGCACGGAGGACGGACTCGGCGAGCAGTACTTC | TRBJ2-7 | NA | many | TRBV28
CASSITGVGLRETQYF | TGTGCCAGCAGCATAACAGGGGTTGGGCTTCGAGAGACCCAGTACTTC | TRBJ2-5 | TRBD1 | NA | TRBV7-6
CASRNGNQPQHF | TGTGCCAGCAGAAACGGCAATCAGCCCCAGCATTTT | TRBJ1-5 | NA | NA | TRBV5-4
CASSYSGQGLGEQYF | TGTGCCAGCAGTTACTCGGGACAGGGTCTTGGCGAGCAGTACTTC | TRBJ2-7 | TRBD1 | NA | TRBV6-5
CASSEYSSTGELFF | TGTGCCAGCAGTGAATATTCTAGCACCGGGGAGCTGTTTTTT | TRBJ2-2 | NA | many | TRBV6-1
CSARDKGGSGRGTWYGYTF | TGCAGTGCTAGAGATAAAGGGGGGTCCGGGCGCGGTACTTGGTACGGCTACACCTTC | TRBJ1-2 | NA | few | TRBV20-1
CASSVGTVDQPQHF | TGTGCCAGCAGCGTAGGGACAGTGGATCAGCCCCAGCATTTT | TRBJ1-5 | TRBD1 | few | TRBV2
CASSLGGAMNTEAFF | TGTGCCAGCAGTTTAGGGGGTGCAATGAACACTGAAGCTTTCTTT | TRBJ1-1 | NA | few | TRBV12-3/TRBV12-4